This TCR beta chain is drawn from a study of chemoradiotherapy in HPV16-positive cancers. Repertoires were sampled repeatedly during chemoradiotherapy. Germline-derived CDR1 and CDR2 are KGHSH and LQKENI. The CDR3 is 17 residues long. V was clipped by 2 bases and J by 7 bases; unmatched bases: 9. The assay was immunoSEQ multiplex PCR, and TCRdb's table has in-frame clones only and misses some. The sample contains over 6,500 clones, 65% to 90% of which appear only once. Remarks on this clone: The antigen remains undetermined.

Findings of the study overall: Non-HPV-specific T cells did not expand in tumors during treatment, whereas candidate HPV-specific clones and E7-related motifs did. Better recurrence-free survival went with HPV-responsive T-cell expansion in HPV16-positive patients. Only a couple of HPV16-positive patients supplied the functional HPV-specificity definition.

The TCR comes from a human donor with HPV-associated anogenital cancer. The chain has TRBV18 and TRBJ1-6; TRBD1 matches 9 bases. This specimen was tumor tissue, taken from a patient who underwent chemoradiotherapy. The CDR3: CASSPGSRQGGNSPLHF. The CDR3 coding sequence is TGTGCCAGCTCACCAGGGTCCAGACAGGGGGGGAATTCACCCCTCCACTTT. The complete variable domain, with remaining parts taken from reference TRBV18 and TRBJ1-6, reads NAGVMQNPRHLVRRRGQEARLRCSPMKGHSHVYWYRQLPEEGLKFMVYLQKENIIDESGMPKERFSAEFPKEGPSILRIQQVVRGDSAAYFCASSPGSRQGGNSPLHFGNGTRLTVT.